Each of the 27 T cell receptor beta chains below was sequenced from the same sample in a study of T cell clonality in common variable immunodeficiency. Using immunoSEQ multiplex PCR, the repertoire was profiled, and TCRdb retains in-frame clones only, with some absent. The sample gives about 74,000 clones, none seen only once, and the top ten clones hold over 0.7%. Sequenced material: peripheral blood mononuclear cells. The source is a person aged 18 to 70 in good health.

This clone was detected ten times or more. The read comes to an end 3 residues before the CDR3 does, leaving the germline J gene to fill in the end. The rearrangement joins TRBV12-3 or TRBV12-4 to TRBJ2-5; 13 bases match TRBD2. V was clipped by 8 bases and J by 5 bases; unmatched bases: 17. The CDR3 totals 18 residues. CDR3 sequence: CASGRTGTSGTRGETQYF. Partial CDR3 DNA: TGTGCCAGCGGACGAACCGGGACTAGCGGGACGAGAGGGGAGACC.

This clone was seen repeatedly, ten times or more. The read terminates 3 residues ahead of where the CDR3 ends, so the germline J gene completes it. The chain employs TRBV5-5 and TRBJ2-7; D is perhaps TRBD1 (6 bases). V was pared by 3 bases and J by 4 bases, with 14 bases between. There are 14 residues in the CDR3. Germline assignment: CDR1 SGHKS and CDR2 YYEKEE (reference sequence). The sequenced part of the CDR3 DNA is TGTGCCAGCAGCTCGGACAGCCTTCAATACGAG. Protein product: CASSSDSLQYE. The whole CDR3 protein is CASSSDSLQYEQYF.

In its sample, this clone was seen many times. The CDR3 loop reads CASFTVPDEQYF. CDR3 DNA, as far as it was read: TGCGCCAGCTTTACCGTACCGGACGAG. The chain joins TRBV5-1 to TRBJ2-7; D not certain. The read is 3 residues too short to cover the CDR3 end, so that end is filled in from the germline J gene. V was trimmed by 7 bases and J by 5 bases, leaving 13 bases between them. The CDR3 is 12 amino acids. The germline CDR1 and CDR2 sequences are SGHRS and YFSETQ.

This clone was recorded at least ten times. The CDR3 is cut off 3 residues early in the read; its end comes from the germline J gene. The chain has TRBV5-5 and TRBJ1-5; D gene uncertain. Germline CDR1 SGHKS, CDR2 YYEKEE (reference sequence). The CDR3 has 14 amino acids. Trimming left V 0 bases short and J 7 bases short, with 11 bases between. Partial CDR3 DNA: TGTGCCAGCAGCTTGGAGGTGGCCGGGCAGCCC. Translated: CASSLEVAGQP. The complete CDR3 reads CASSLEVAGQPQHF.

As for this clone: The CDR3 goes on 3 residues after the read ends, and that part is filled in from the germline J gene. The V and J genes are TRBV20-1 and TRBJ2-3; TRBD2 agrees at 14 bases. Germline V gene data show CDR1 as DFQATT and CDR2 as SNEGSKA (reference sequence). The CDR3 consists of 17 residues. With 3 bases clipped from V and 6 bases from J, the junction kept 11 bases outside the gene matches. The CDR3 DNA, read in part, is TGCAGTGCTAGTGACCCCCGACTAGCGGGAGGGAATGATACG. It encodes CSASDPRLAGGNDT. The CDR3 as a whole reads CSASDPRLAGGNDTQYF.

This clone was seen many times. The DNA ends 3 residues before the CDR3 does, and the rest of the CDR3 is filled in from the germline J gene. The rearrangement links TRBV20-1 to TRBJ2-3; 10 bases map to TRBD2. The germline V gene has CDR1 DFQATT and CDR2 SNEGSKA (reference sequence). V gave up 1 base and J gave up 4 bases; unmatched junction bases: 2. CDR3 size: 14 residues. This chain's CDR3 is CSARGTSGADTQYF. Partial CDR3 DNA: TGCAGTGCTAGAGGGACTAGCGGCGCAGATACG.

This clone was seen many times. The read ends 3 residues shy of where the CDR3 ends; the end is completed using the germline J gene. The V call is TRBV19, the J call TRBJ1-4; possible D gene TRBD1, 5 bases. This CDR3 region has 15 residues. Germline values: CDR1 LNHDA, CDR2 SQIVND (reference sequence). V shed 5 bases and J shed 6 bases, with 16 bases lying between them. CDR3 amino acids: CASSLRQGSHEKLFF. The CDR3 DNA, read in part, is TGTGCCAGTAGTTTGCGTCAGGGTTCCCATGAAAAA.

This clone was seen repeatedly, ten times or more. CDR3 amino acids: CASSPARGVLNANEQYF. The DNA read from the CDR3 is TGTGCCAGCTCACCTGCTCGTGGTGTCCTCAACGCGAACGAG. V gene TRBV18 combines with J gene TRBJ2-7; D ambiguous. The observed sequence ends 3 residues before the CDR3 terminus, with the missing tail filled in from the germline J gene. Germline V gives CDR1 KGHSH, CDR2 LQKENI. This CDR3 has 17 residues. V was clipped by 3 bases and J by 5 bases, with 23 bases between them.

This clone was seen repeatedly, ten times or more. The sequenced fragment ends 3 residues before the CDR3 boundary, so the rest is inferred from the germline J gene. The rearrangement uses TRBV13 and TRBJ2-7, with 10 bases aligning to TRBD2. Trimming removed 5 bases from V and 2 bases from J; junction bases left unmatched: 9. CDR3 length equals 16 residues. Germline CDR1 reads PRHDT; CDR2 reads FYEKMQ (reference sequence). CDR3 amino acids: CASSPSTSGVTYEQYF. The covered CDR3 bases are TGTGCCAGCAGCCCCTCTACTAGCGGGGTAACCTACGAG.

This clone has at least ten counts. The read finishes 3 residues shy of the CDR3 end, and the germline J gene is used to complete it. The gene calls are TRBV10-3 and TRBJ2-1, with 7 bases aligning to TRBD1. Trimming took 8 bases from V and 3 from J; bases not matched to a gene: 7. This CDR3 is built from 14 residues. CDR1 and CDR2 from the germline V gene are ENHRY and SYGVKD. Here the CDR3 reads CAIVGTANYNEQFF. CDR3 DNA (partial): TGTGCCATCGTAGGGACAGCGAACTACAATGAG.

This clone was seen many times. CDR3: CASSSLTGGTDTQYF. CDR3 DNA (partial): TGTGCCAGCAGCTCCCTGACAGGGGGCACAGATACG. The V gene is TRBV11-3, the J gene TRBJ2-3; 8 nucleotides line up with TRBD1. The read stops 3 residues short of the end of the CDR3; the missing end is completed from the germline J gene. Germline CDR1 and CDR2: SGHNT and YENEEA. V lost 4 bases and J lost 1; bases outside the gene matches: 4. The CDR3 runs to 15 residues. The full variable domain, completed using reference TRBV11-3 and TRBJ2-3, is EAGVVQSPRYKIIEKKQPVAFWCNPISGHNTLYWYLQNLGQGPELLIRYENEEAVDDSQLPKDRFSAERLKGVDSTLKIQPAELGDSAVYLCASSSLTGGTDTQYFGPGTRLTVL.

Note on this clone: The read ends 3 residues shy of where the CDR3 ends; the end is completed using the germline J gene. J is TRBJ2-7 and V is TRBV19, with 7 nucleotides matching TRBD1. V trimming: 1 base; J trimming: 1 base; junction bases outside the gene matches: 16. In germline, CDR1 is LNHDA, CDR2 SQIVND (reference sequence). The CDR3 covers 19 residues. The DNA read from the CDR3 is TGTGCCAGTAGTATAGCCAGACAAAGGGCAGGGGGTTTTTCCTACGAG. Amino acid sequence: CASSIARQRAGGFSYE. The whole CDR3 is CASSIARQRAGGFSYEQYF.

This clone was observed a handful of times. The CDR3 end falls 3 residues outside the read, so it is completed with the germline J gene. The chain joins TRBV6-2 or TRBV6-3 to TRBJ1-2; TRBD1 agrees at 10 bases. The CDR3 is 15 amino acids. Trimming took 4 bases from V and 3 from J; bases not matched to a gene: 5. Germline values: CDR1 MNHEY, CDR2 SVGEGT. The DNA read from the CDR3 is TGTGCCAGCAGTTGGTGGGACAGGGGCCACTATGGC. Its protein product is CASSWWDRGHYG. The full CDR3 sequence reads CASSWWDRGHYGYTF.

This clone was found a few times. The read stops 3 residues short of the end of the CDR3; the missing end is completed from the germline J gene. The V call is TRBV11-3, the J call TRBJ2-5, with a possible D match to TRBD2 (5 bases). V dropped 5 bases and J dropped 1 base, with 11 bases sitting between them. Per the germline V gene, CDR1 is SGHNT and CDR2 is YENEEA. The CDR3 is 14 amino acids. The DNA read from the CDR3 is TGTGCCAGCAGCCGCGGGCAGGCCCAAGAGACC. It is translated as CASSRGQAQET. In full, the CDR3 is CASSRGQAQETQYF.

This clone appeared many times. The CDR3 goes on 3 residues after the read ends, and that part is filled in from the germline J gene. The chain uses TRBV4-1 and TRBJ1-2, with D possibly TRBD1 on 6 matching bases. Germline V gives CDR1 MGHRA, CDR2 YSYEKL. This CDR3 region has 15 residues. The V end was cut by 1 base, the J end by 6 bases, with 15 bases between. CDR3 residues: CASSQVGGRGNGYTF. CDR3 DNA, as far as it was read: TGCGCCAGCAGCCAAGTGGGAGGCAGGGGAAATGGC.

This clone was observed many times. The missing CDR3 end, 3 residues past where the read stops, is filled in from the germline J gene. V and J are TRBV7-2 and TRBJ2-5; D is uncertain. In germline, CDR1 is SGHTA, CDR2 FQGNSA. The CDR3 has 13 amino acids. V was shortened by 2 bases and J by 0 bases, with 4 bases between the two germline ends. Partial CDR3 DNA: TGTGCCAGCAGCTTACCATACCAAGAGACC. Amino acids: CASSLPYQET. The entire CDR3 is CASSLPYQETQYF.

This clone was seen many times. The read comes to an end 3 residues before the CDR3 does, leaving the germline J gene to fill in the end. This chain joins TRBV18 and TRBJ2-1, with TRBD1 matching over 12 bases. CDR1 is KGHSH and CDR2 is LQKENI in the germline V gene. This CDR3 is 15 amino acids long. The trim removed 3 bases at V and 8 bases at J, leaving 5 bases unmatched. The CDR3 bases that were read are TGTGCCAGCTCACCTGGGACAGGGGGCGTCTATGAG. Its translation: CASSPGTGGVYE. The whole CDR3 is CASSPGTGGVYEQFF.

Note on this clone: The missing CDR3 end, 3 residues past where the read stops, is filled in from the germline J gene. V gene TRBV23-1 combines with J gene TRBJ2-6, with 7 positions matching TRBD2. TRBV23-1 falls under the ORF class, with uncertain function. The CDR3 has 16 residues. V dropped 4 bases and J dropped 0; count of bases not matched to a gene: 3. CDR3 sequence reads: CASSPRLASGANVLTF. The part of the CDR3 DNA that was read is TGCGCCAGCAGTCCCCGACTAGCCTCTGGGGCCAACGTC.

This clone appeared many times. Coverage ceases 3 residues before the CDR3 finishes, and the germline J gene fills in the end. The V gene is TRBV19, the J gene TRBJ2-7; 9 nucleotides agree with TRBD1. The CDR3 is 14 residues long. The V and J ends lost 6 bases and 1 base, in that order; junction bases with no gene match: 4. The germline V gene has CDR1 LNHDA and CDR2 SQIVND (reference sequence). Partial CDR3 DNA: TGTGCCAGTAGAGGGACAGGGAGTTCCTACGAG. This encodes CASRGTGSSYE. The full CDR3 reads CASRGTGSSYEQYF.

This clone has at least ten counts. The read stops 3 residues short of the end of the CDR3; the missing end is completed from the germline J gene. The chain joins TRBV19 to TRBJ1-4; D is unresolved. Germline loops: CDR1 LNHDA, CDR2 SQIVND (reference sequence). V lost 3 bases to trimming and J lost 0 bases, with 5 bases between them. This CDR3 has 14 residues. CDR3 sequence reads: CASSISSTNEKLFF. The CDR3 bases that were read are TGTGCCAGTAGTATTTCCTCAACTAATGAAAAA. Full variable domain (rest looked up from reference TRBV19 and TRBJ1-4): DGGITQSPKYLFRKEGQNVTLSCEQNLNHDAMYWYRQDPGQGLRLIYYSQIVNDFQKGDIAEGYSVSREKKESFPLTVTSAQKNPTAFYLCASSISSTNEKLFFGSGTQLSVL.

This clone was picked up a small number of times. The sequenced fragment ends 3 residues before the CDR3 boundary, so the rest is inferred from the germline J gene. The same CDR3 can be traced to other DNA sequences in this sample. This rearrangement joins TRBV7-9 to TRBJ2-7; tentatively, D is TRBD1 (7 bases). V was cut by 5 bases and J by 5 bases, with 19 bases left in between. Per the germline V gene, CDR1 is SEHNR and CDR2 is FQNEAQ (reference sequence). This CDR3 region has 15 residues. Here the CDR3 reads CASSQGGTRLNEQYF. CDR3 DNA, as far as it was read: TGTGCCAGCAGCCAGGGGGGTACCAGGCTCAACGAG.

This clone was counted at least ten times. The missing CDR3 end, 3 residues past where the read stops, is filled in from the germline J gene. V is TRBV6-2 or TRBV6-3 and J is TRBJ2-7; D perhaps matches TRBD2 (5 bases). Germline CDR1 and CDR2: MNHEY and SVGEGT. V dropped 2 bases and J dropped 4 bases, with 21 bases sitting between them. CDR3 size: 17 residues. The CDR3 DNA, read in part, is TGTGCCAGCAGTTACCCTAACCCGGGGTCTCCGTGGTACGAG. The encoded protein is CASSYPNPGSPWYE. The complete CDR3 protein is CASSYPNPGSPWYEQYF.

Ten or more counts support this clone. The CDR3 end is not reached by the read, which stops 3 residues before it; the germline J gene fills it in. V is TRBV7-6 and J is TRBJ2-1, with TRBD2 matching 10 bases. Germline CDR1 reads SGHVS; CDR2 reads FNYEAQ. V trimming: 0 bases; J trimming: 2 bases; junction bases outside the gene matches: 4. This CDR3 region has 17 residues. Partial CDR3 DNA: TGTGCCAGCAGCTTAGCCACGACTAGCGGGCCCTACAATGAG. Residues: CASSLATTSGPYNE. In full, the CDR3 is CASSLATTSGPYNEQFF.

This clone was counted ten times or more. The missing CDR3 end, 3 residues past where the read stops, is filled in from the germline J gene. The chain uses TRBV9 and TRBJ2-3; D tentatively reads TRBD1 or TRBD2 (6 bases each). The CDR3 is 16 residues long. Looked up from germline, CDR1 is SGDLS and CDR2 is YYNGEE. V gave up 5 bases and J gave up 4 bases, with 20 bases separating them. Incomplete CDR3 DNA: TGTGCCAGCAGTACTTTGGGCCCGGAGGGGGCAGATACG. Amino acids: CASSTLGPEGADT. The whole CDR3 protein reads CASSTLGPEGADTQYF.

This clone was recorded at least ten times. Sequencing ends 3 residues short of the CDR3 end; the germline J gene provides the rest. The chain is built from TRBV20-1 and TRBJ2-7; 10 positions agree with TRBD2. The ends lost 0 bases at V and 2 bases at J; junction bases unmatched: 1. CDR1 and CDR2 from the germline V gene are DFQATT and SNEGSKA (reference sequence). This CDR3 comprises 14 residues. The CDR3 DNA, read in part, is TGCAGTGCTAGAGATGGGACTAGCGCCTACGAG. It translates to CSARDGTSAYE. The whole CDR3 sequence reads CSARDGTSAYEQYF.

Many counts were recorded for this clone. The read comes to an end 3 residues before the CDR3 does, leaving the germline J gene to fill in the end. V usage is TRBV19 and J usage is TRBJ2-7, with D maybe TRBD2 (6 bases). This CDR3 contains 16 residues. Looked up from germline, CDR1 is LNHDA and CDR2 is SQIVND (reference sequence). Trimming shortened V by 1 base and J by 0 bases, and 13 bases separated the two germline ends. This CDR3 reads CASSIVFGTASYEQYF. The part of the CDR3 DNA that was read is TGTGCCAGTAGTATAGTGTTCGGGACTGCCTCCTACGAG. The full variable domain, rest sourced from reference TRBV19 and TRBJ2-7, is DGGITQSPKYLFRKEGQNVTLSCEQNLNHDAMYWYRQDPGQGLRLIYYSQIVNDFQKGDIAEGYSVSREKKESFPLTVTSAQKNPTAFYLCASSIVFGTASYEQYFGPGTRLTVT.

This clone was detected ten times or more. The observed sequence ends 3 residues before the CDR3 terminus, with the missing tail filled in from the germline J gene. V is TRBV19 and J is TRBJ1-1, with D unclear. The germline V gene has CDR1 LNHDA and CDR2 SQIVND (reference sequence). Trimming stripped 3 bases from V and 1 base from J, with 9 bases between. The CDR3 consists of 14 residues. CDR3 amino acids: CASSMLLGNTEAFF. Incomplete CDR3 DNA: TGTGCCAGTAGTATGCTTCTAGGGAACACTGAA.